The 22 T cell receptor beta chains below come from one sample, sequenced in a study of blood T cell repertoires in COVID-19. Data came from immunoSEQ multiplex PCR; TCRdb stores just in-frame clones and leaves some out. The sample includes roughly 100,000 clones, 86% of them seen just once. Specimen: peripheral blood. These receptors were collected from a human donor in a cohort sampled during active COVID-19.

The J gene is TRBJ1-2, the V gene TRBV7-9, with 11 bases that match TRBD1. The CDR3 runs 15 residues. V shed 5 bases, J shed 5 bases, and the junction held 7 bases outside the gene matches. CDR1 is SEHNR and CDR2 is FQNEAQ in the germline V gene (reference sequence). CDR3 nucleotides: TGTGCCAGCAGCCCGGACAGGGGGCCAAGATATGGCTACACCTTC. Translation gives CASSPDRGPRYGYTF.

The chain employs TRBV18 and TRBJ1-1; perhaps TRBD1 as D (5 bases). V gave up 3 bases and J gave up 1 base, with 9 bases separating them. Germline loops: CDR1 KGHSH, CDR2 LQKENI. The CDR3 consists of 14 residues. This CDR3 reads CASSPSQANTEAFF. The CDR3 region has the DNA TGTGCCAGCTCACCTTCACAGGCGAACACTGAAGCTTTCTTT.

The rearrangement joins TRBV5-1 to TRBJ2-1, with 12 bases aligning to TRBD1. V shed 5 bases, J shed 8 bases, and the junction held 14 bases outside the gene matches. Germline V gene data show CDR1 as SGHRS and CDR2 as YFSETQ. This CDR3 region has 17 residues. In DNA form, the CDR3 reads TGCGCCAGCAGACCCGGGACAGGGGGCTTTCTTTCTCATGAGCAGTTCTTC. This sequence encodes CASRPGTGGFLSHEQFF.

This chain links TRBV28 with TRBJ2-7; D call uncertain. With 2 bases removed from V and 4 bases from J, the gap between germline ends came to 12 bases. The CDR3 has 14 residues. Germline V lookup: CDR1 MDHEN, CDR2 SYDVKM. CDR3 amino acids: CASSLDWASYEQYF. CDR3 DNA: TGTGCCAGCAGTTTAGATTGGGCCAGTTACGAGCAGTACTTC.

This clone has only a few counts. This chain joins TRBV5-4 and TRBJ2-7, with 7 bases fitting TRBD1. From germline, CDR1 is SGHNT and CDR2 YYREEE (reference sequence). This CDR3 spans 17 amino acids. Unmatched junction bases numbered 19, after V lost 4 bases and J lost 6 bases. DNA for the CDR3: TGTGCCAGCAGCCCTACGACCCCTTCCCGACAGGGTGCCGAGCAGTACTTC. It codes for CASSPTTPSRQGAEQYF.

The genes are TRBV15 and TRBJ2-3; 7 bases align to TRBD1. This CDR3 has 14 residues. Trimming took 0 bases from V and 6 from J; bases not matched to a gene: 3. Germline CDR1 reads LNHNV; CDR2 reads YYDKDF (reference sequence). CDR3 nucleotide sequence: TGTGCCACCAGCAGAGATACAGGGGCGGATACGCAGTATTTT. It specifies CATSRDTGADTQYF.

The chain carries TRBV28 and TRBJ1-3, with D unresolved. V was clipped by 6 bases and J by 0 bases, with 9 bases between them. This CDR3 is 14 amino acids long. Germline V gene sequence: CDR1 MDHEN, CDR2 SYDVKM. The CDR3 protein is CASRSLSSGNTIYF. The CDR3, as DNA: TGTGCCAGCAGATCACTGAGCTCTGGAAACACCATATATTTT.

V gene TRBV5-1 combines with J gene TRBJ2-1, with D hard to call. Trimming stripped 0 bases from V and 10 bases from J, with 14 bases between. CDR1 and CDR2 (germline): SGHRS, YFSETQ. The CDR3 sequence is 14 residues long. The CDR3: CASSLGLTIEEQFF. CDR3 nucleotides: TGCGCCAGCAGCTTGGGACTTACGATCGAGGAGCAGTTCTTC.

This rearrangement joins TRBV29-1 to TRBJ2-7; a possible D gene is TRBD2 (5 bases). The germline gives CDR1 SQVTM, CDR2 ANQGSEA. The CDR3 has 12 residues. Between the trimmed V and J ends, which lost 7 bases and 7 bases, there was a span of 17 bases. Written as DNA, the CDR3 is TGCAGCGCCGAAAGGGAAGGGAGAGAGCAGTACTTC. This translates into CSAEREGREQYF.

The V and J genes are TRBV15 and TRBJ2-1; TRBD1 matches at 11 bases. This CDR3 is 15 amino acids long. Germline CDR1 is LNHNV and CDR2 is YYDKDF (reference sequence). Trimming removed 1 base from V and 6 bases from J; junction bases left unmatched: 2. CDR3 DNA: TGTGCCACCAGCAGAGGGGGGACAGGGGGCAATGAGCAGTTCTTC. It is translated as CATSRGGTGGNEQFF.

This chain's CDR3 is CASSRITYNEQFF. The CDR3 DNA is TGTGCCAGCAGCCGAATAACTTACAATGAGCAGTTCTTC. The chain uses TRBV5-4 and TRBJ2-1; no clear D. The CDR3 is 13 residues long. CDR1 and CDR2 from the germline V gene are SGHNT and YYREEE (reference sequence). Trimming pared 4 bases from V and 4 bases from J, leaving 9 bases between.

This clone has just one count. V gene TRBV2 combines with J gene TRBJ1-5; unclear D gene. Trimming took off 7 bases at V and 0 bases at J, with 10 bases between the two ends. This CDR3 has 14 residues. Germline assignment: CDR1 SNHLY and CDR2 FYNNEI. The CDR3 DNA is TGTGCCAGCACTGAGTGGGCTAGCAATCAGCCCCAGCATTTT. This sequence encodes CASTEWASNQPQHF.

V and J are TRBV7-6 and TRBJ1-2; D uncertain. Trimming took off 4 bases at V and 8 bases at J, with 26 bases between the two ends. The germline V gene encodes CDR1 SGHVS and CDR2 FNYEAQ. This CDR3 spans 17 amino acids. The CDR3 DNA reads TGTGCCAGCAGCTCGGCCTCGGACTTGGGGTCTGATCGAGGCTACACCTTC. This translates into CASSSASDLGSDRGYTF.

A remark on this clone: At one end, the junction sequence differs from germline, possibly due to a read error. The V and J genes are TRBV12-3 or TRBV12-4 and TRBJ1-3; maybe TRBD1 (5 bases). The CDR3 runs to 12 residues. CDR3 sequence (DNA): TGTGCCAGCAAGGCCCAGGGCCGACCGTTCAATTTT. Encoded protein: CASKAQGRPFNF.

There are a few counts of this clone. The J gene is TRBJ1-1, the V gene TRBV23-1, with 8 bases lining up with TRBD1. TRBV23-1 is filed as an ORF, its function uncertain. The CDR3 has 13 residues. The junction had 6 bases not matched to a gene; V was cut back by 8 bases and J by 4 bases. The CDR3 bases are TGCGCCAGCGGTACTACAGGGGGCACTGAAGCTTTCTTT. Encoded protein: CASGTTGGTEAFF.

This clone appeared once. The CDR3 sequence: CASSLSSVTTDTQYF. The CDR3 DNA reads as TGTGCCAGCAGCTTAAGTAGCGTGACCACAGATACGCAGTATTTT. The chain employs TRBV11-3 and TRBJ2-3; D possibly corresponds to TRBD2 (5 bases). The V end lost 2 bases, the J end lost 2 bases, and 11 bases lay between the germline ends. CDR3 size: 15 residues. The germline CDR1 and CDR2 sequences are SGHNT and YENEEA.

This chain connects TRBV11-2 to TRBJ2-3; perhaps TRBD2 as D (7 bases). Germline V CDR1 and CDR2: SGHAT, FQNNGV. V lost 4 bases and J 5 bases, leaving 10 bases between the germline ends. This CDR3 has 13 amino acids. The CDR3 region has the DNA TGTGCCAGCAGCTACGGGGGGCTAGATACGCAGTATTTT. Its protein product is CASSYGGLDTQYF.

This rearrangement joins TRBV19 to TRBJ1-1; TRBD1 matches 9 bases. Germline V lookup: CDR1 LNHDA, CDR2 SQIVND (reference sequence). The CDR3 runs 14 residues. The J segment lost 6 bases and the V segment lost 6 bases, leaving 8 bases of the junction unmatched. The CDR3 DNA reads as TGTGCCAGTAGCGCTACAGGGGGCGGGTCTGAAGCTTTCTTT. Translation: CASSATGGGSEAFF.

V and J are TRBV7-9 and TRBJ1-1; D not resolved. V lost 5 bases and J 1 base, leaving 5 bases between the germline ends. The germline V gene has CDR1 SEHNR and CDR2 FQNEAQ (reference sequence). The CDR3 runs 12 residues. The CDR3 loop reads CASSPWNTEAFF. CDR3 in DNA: TGTGCCAGCAGCCCTTGGAACACTGAAGCTTTCTTT.

The chain has TRBV28 and TRBJ1-1, with D maybe TRBD1 (5 bases). The CDR3 has 13 residues. V was trimmed by 10 bases and J by 6 bases, leaving 18 bases between them. Germline lookup yields CDR1 MDHEN and CDR2 SYDVKM. The CDR3, as DNA: TGTGCCACCTCGGGACTTCATGTCGCTGAAGCTTTCTTT. It specifies CATSGLHVAEAFF. The full variable domain, rest sourced from reference TRBV28 and TRBJ1-1, is DVKVTQSSRYLVKRTGEKVFLECVQDMDHENMFWYRQDPGLGLRLIYFSYDVKMKEKGDIPEGYSVSREKKERFSLILESASTNQTSMYLCATSGLHVAEAFFGQGTRLTVV.

V is TRBV3-1 (or the pseudogene TRBV3-2) and J is TRBJ2-1, with D unresolved. This CDR3 is built from 14 residues. Germline lookup yields CDR1 LGHDT and CDR2 YNNKEL (reference sequence). V was pared by 1 base and J by 3 bases, with 7 bases between. In nucleotides, the CDR3 is TGTGCCAGCAGCCAAGTTCAACTCTACAATGAGCAGTTCTTC. Its translation is CASSQVQLYNEQFF.

The rearrangement joins TRBV7-7 to TRBJ2-7, with a weak D call TRBD1 (5 bases). CDR3 length: 14 amino acids. Trimming stripped 5 bases from V and 6 bases from J, with 17 bases between. Per the germline V gene, CDR1 is SSHAT and CDR2 is FNYEAQ (reference sequence). The CDR3 DNA sequence: TGTGCCAGCAGCAAAACCCAGGGTACCAGCGAGCAGTACTTC. This encodes CASSKTQGTSEQYF.